These 5 T cell receptor beta chains came from one sample sequenced in a study of control samples from healthy donors and cancer patients. Sequencing used immunoSEQ multiplex PCR; TCRdb keeps in-frame clones, though not all of them. The sample comprises 150,000 or so clones, around nine tenths of which are singletons, and roughly 6% rests with the top ten. Sequencing was performed on blood. These receptors were taken from a man aged 18 to 30 in good health.

This clone was observed once. The genes are TRBV29-1 and TRBJ2-3; 11 bases align to TRBD1. This CDR3 contains 14 residues. Germline V gene data show CDR1 as SQVTM and CDR2 as ANQGSEA. J gave up 3 bases and V 8 bases, and 7 bases lay outside the gene matches. The CDR3 nucleotides are TGCAGCACCTGGGACAGGGGGGGGACAGATACGCAGTATTTT. Its translation is CSTWDRGGTDTQYF.

J is TRBJ1-4 and V is TRBV19, with D tentatively TRBD1 (6 bases). V shed 8 bases and J shed 0 bases, with 13 bases lying between them. The CDR3 sequence is 15 residues long. Per the germline V gene, CDR1 is LNHDA and CDR2 is SQIVND (reference sequence). Here the CDR3 reads CASGTTEATNEKLFF. The DNA for the CDR3 is TGTGCCAGTGGGACAACGGAGGCAACTAATGAAAAACTGTTTTTT.

The gene calls are TRBV7-9 and TRBJ2-1; TRBD1 might be the D (5 bases). Germline V lookup: CDR1 SEHNR, CDR2 FQNEAQ (reference sequence). The germline V and J ends were trimmed by 5 bases and 7 bases, with 9 bases remaining between them. CDR3 size: 12 residues. CDR3 region: CASSTGWNEQFF. CDR3 DNA: TGTGCCAGCAGCACAGGCTGGAATGAGCAGTTCTTC.

This clone occurred a few times. The chain combines TRBV19 with TRBJ1-5, with 7 bases fitting TRBD1. The V segment lost 5 bases and the J segment 0 bases; nucleotides outside the gene matches: 4. Germline V CDR1 and CDR2: LNHDA, SQIVND (reference sequence). The CDR3 extends over 15 amino acids. CDR3 nucleotides: TGTGCCAGTAGTTCGGGACAGCATAGCAATCAGCCCCAGCATTTT. It yields the protein CASSSGQHSNQPQHF.

The J gene is TRBJ2-1, the V gene TRBV2; a weak D match, TRBD1 (5 bases). Germline lookup yields CDR1 SNHLY and CDR2 FYNNEI. The CDR3 totals 11 residues. Trimming removed 8 bases from V and 6 bases from J, with 8 bases in between. CDR3 in amino acids: CASRTSNEQFF. The CDR3 coding sequence is TGTGCCAGCCGGACAAGCAATGAGCAGTTCTTC. The complete variable domain, with remaining parts taken from reference TRBV2 and TRBJ2-1, reads EPEVTQTPSHQVTQMGQEVILRCVPISNHLYFYWYRQILGQKVEFLVSFYNNEISEKSEIFDDQFSVERPDGSNFTLKIRSTKLEDSAMYFCASRTSNEQFFGPGTRLTVL.